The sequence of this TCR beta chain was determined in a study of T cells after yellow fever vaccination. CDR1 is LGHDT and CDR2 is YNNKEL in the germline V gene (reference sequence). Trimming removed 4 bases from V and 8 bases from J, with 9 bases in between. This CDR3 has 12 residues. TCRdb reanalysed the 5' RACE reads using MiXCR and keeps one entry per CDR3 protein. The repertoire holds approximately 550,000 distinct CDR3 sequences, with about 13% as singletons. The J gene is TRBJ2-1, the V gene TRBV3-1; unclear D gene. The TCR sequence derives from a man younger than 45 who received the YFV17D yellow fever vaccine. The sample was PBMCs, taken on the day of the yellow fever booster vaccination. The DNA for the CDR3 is TGTGCCAGCAGCCGAACTGGCTATGAGCAGTTCTTC. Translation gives CASSRTGYEQFF.